This T cell receptor (beta chain) was observed in a study of blood T cell repertoires in COVID-19. Study processing details: Using reference gene primer amplification, nucleated cell counts were estimated. Only in-frame clones appear in the TCRdb table, and some are missing; sequencing was by immunoSEQ multiplex PCR. D and trimming come from the DNA, and the V and J calls and clone size come from that table. This table has about 220,000 clones, approximately 80% appearing once. V lost 3 bases to trimming and J lost 12 bases, with 17 bases between them. From germline, CDR1 is DFQATT and CDR2 SNEGSKA (reference sequence). CDR3 length: 12 amino acids.

This chain uses TRBV20-1 with TRBJ1-2; D gene ambiguous. The sequencing sample was made of peripheral blood. This clonotype was obtained from a middle-aged man with active or convalescent COVID-19. The CDR3 region has the DNA TGCAGTGCTAGTTCACCCCCAAGGGAGGACACCTTC. Its protein is CSASSPPREDTF.